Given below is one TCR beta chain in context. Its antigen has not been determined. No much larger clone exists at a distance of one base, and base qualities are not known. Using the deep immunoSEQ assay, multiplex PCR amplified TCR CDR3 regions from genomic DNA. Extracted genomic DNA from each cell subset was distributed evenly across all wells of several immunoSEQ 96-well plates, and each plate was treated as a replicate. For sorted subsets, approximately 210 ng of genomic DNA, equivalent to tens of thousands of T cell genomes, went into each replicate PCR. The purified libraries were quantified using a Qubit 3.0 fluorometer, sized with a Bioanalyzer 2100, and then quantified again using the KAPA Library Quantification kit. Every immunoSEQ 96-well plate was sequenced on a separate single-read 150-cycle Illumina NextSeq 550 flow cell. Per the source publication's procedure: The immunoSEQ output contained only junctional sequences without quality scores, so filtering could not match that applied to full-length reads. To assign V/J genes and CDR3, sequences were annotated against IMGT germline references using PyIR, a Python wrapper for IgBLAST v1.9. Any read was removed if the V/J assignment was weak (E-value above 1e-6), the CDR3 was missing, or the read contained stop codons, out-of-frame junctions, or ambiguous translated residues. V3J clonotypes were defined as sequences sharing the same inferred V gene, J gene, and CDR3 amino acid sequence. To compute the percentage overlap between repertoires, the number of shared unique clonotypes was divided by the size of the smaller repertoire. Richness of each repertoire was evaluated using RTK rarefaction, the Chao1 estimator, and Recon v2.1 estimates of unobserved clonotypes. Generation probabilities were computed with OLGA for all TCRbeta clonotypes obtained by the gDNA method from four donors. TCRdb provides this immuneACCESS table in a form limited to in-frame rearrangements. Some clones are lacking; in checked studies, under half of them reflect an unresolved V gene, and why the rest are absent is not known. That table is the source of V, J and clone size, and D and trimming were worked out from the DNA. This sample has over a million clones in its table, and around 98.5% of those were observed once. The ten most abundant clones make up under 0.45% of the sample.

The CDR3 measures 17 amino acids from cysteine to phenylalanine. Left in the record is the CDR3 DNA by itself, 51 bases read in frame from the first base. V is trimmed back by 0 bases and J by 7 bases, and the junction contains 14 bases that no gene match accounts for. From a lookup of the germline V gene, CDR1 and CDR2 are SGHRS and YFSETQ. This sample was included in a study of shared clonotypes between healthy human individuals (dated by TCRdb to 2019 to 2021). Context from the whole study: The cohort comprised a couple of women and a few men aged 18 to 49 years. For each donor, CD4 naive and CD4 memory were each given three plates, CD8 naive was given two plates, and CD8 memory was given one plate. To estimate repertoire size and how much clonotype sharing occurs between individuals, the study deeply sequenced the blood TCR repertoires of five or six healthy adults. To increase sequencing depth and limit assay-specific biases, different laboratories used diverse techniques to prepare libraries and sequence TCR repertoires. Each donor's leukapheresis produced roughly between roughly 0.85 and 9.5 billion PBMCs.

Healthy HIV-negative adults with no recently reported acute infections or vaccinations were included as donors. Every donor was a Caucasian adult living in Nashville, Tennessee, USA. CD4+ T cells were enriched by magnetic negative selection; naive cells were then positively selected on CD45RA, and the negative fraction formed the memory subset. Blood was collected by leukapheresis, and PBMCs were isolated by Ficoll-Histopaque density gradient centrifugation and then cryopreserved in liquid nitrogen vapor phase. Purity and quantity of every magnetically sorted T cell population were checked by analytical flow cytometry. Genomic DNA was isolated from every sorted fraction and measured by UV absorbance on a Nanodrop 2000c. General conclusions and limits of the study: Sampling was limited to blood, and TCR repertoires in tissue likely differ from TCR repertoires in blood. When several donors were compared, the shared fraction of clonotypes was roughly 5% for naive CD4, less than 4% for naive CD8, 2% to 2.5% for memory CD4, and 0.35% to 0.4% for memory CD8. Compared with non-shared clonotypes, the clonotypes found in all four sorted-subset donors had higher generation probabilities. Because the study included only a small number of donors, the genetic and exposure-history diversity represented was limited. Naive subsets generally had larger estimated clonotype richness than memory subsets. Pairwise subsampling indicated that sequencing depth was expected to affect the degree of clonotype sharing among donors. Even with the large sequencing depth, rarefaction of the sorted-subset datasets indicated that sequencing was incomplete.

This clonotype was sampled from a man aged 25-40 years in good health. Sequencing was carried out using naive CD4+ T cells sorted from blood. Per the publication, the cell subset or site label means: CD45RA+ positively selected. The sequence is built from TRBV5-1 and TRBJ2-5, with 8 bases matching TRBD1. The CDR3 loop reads CASSLGLQQGVSGTQYF. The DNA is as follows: TGCGCCAGCAGCTTGGGCCTCCAACAGGGGGTAAGCGGGACCCAGTACTTC.